The clone carrying this TCR beta chain is classed as medium-sized. The record originates from a study of prognosis after radiotherapy for stage I lung cancer. Study-wide background: Roughly seven patients had tumors that were squamous cell carcinoma, and about 13 had adenocarcinoma.

V trimming: 2 bases; J trimming: 0 bases; junction bases outside the gene matches: 1. This CDR3 has 16 residues. Germline lookup yields CDR1 SGHRS and CDR2 YFSETQ. By two-round multiplex PCR, the TCR beta CDR3 was amplified from genomic DNA. Every TRBV and TRBJ gene had its own specific primer in first-round PCR. Second-round PCR relied on universal primers. TCRdb reanalysed the multiplex PCR reads using MiXCR and keeps one entry per CDR3 protein. The sample shows under 50,000 distinct CDR3 sequences, approximately 25% of them seen only once. Sequences were derived from PBMCs, sampled before or after stereotactic body radiation therapy (not recorded which). This clonotype was sampled from a donor at least 50 years old with non-small cell lung cancer. The rearrangement uses TRBV5-1 and TRBJ2-2, with 10 nucleotides matching TRBD2. The CDR3 here is CASSLGLAANTGELFF. The CDR3 region has the DNA TGCGCCAGCAGCTTAGGACTAGCGGCGAACACCGGGGAGCTGTTTTTT.